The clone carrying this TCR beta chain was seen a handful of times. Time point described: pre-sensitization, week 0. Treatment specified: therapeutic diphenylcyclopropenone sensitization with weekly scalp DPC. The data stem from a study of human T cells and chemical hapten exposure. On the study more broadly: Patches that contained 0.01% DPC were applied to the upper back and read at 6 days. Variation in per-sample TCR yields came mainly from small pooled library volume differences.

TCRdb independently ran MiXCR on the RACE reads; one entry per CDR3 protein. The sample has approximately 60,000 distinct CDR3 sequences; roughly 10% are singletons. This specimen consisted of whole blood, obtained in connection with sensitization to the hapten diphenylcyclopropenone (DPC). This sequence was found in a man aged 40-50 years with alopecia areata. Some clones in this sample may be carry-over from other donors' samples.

CDR3 in DNA: TGTGCCAGCAGTTCCACCGACAGTTGGACCTACGAGCAGTACTTC. Amino acids: CASSSTDSWTYEQYF. V is TRBV6-2 or TRBV6-3 and J is TRBJ2-7; the D gene is possibly TRBD1 (5 bases). The V and J ends lost 4 bases and 2 bases respectively, with 15 bases between them. Germline loops: CDR1 MNHEY, CDR2 SVGEGT. This CDR3 region has 15 residues.